The rows below give T cell receptor beta chains drawn from one sample of a study of Graves' ophthalmopathy and Graves' hyperthyroidism. TCRdb re-analysed the multiplex PCR reads in MiXCR, keeping a single row per CDR3 protein. The sample has 1 million to 1.3 million distinct CDR3 sequences, approximately 35% seen once. The sample comprised peripheral blood or thyroid tissue (not recorded which). Receptors were obtained from an adult man with Graves' hyperthyroidism. The CDR3 runs from the conserved cysteine through the conserved F or W. A D gene is named only where the DNA matches it firmly. Size is omitted from some rows. Given values are once, few, many or a class for expanded clones.

TRBV20-1	-	-	TRBJ1-6	TGCAGTGCTAGTCGGCCAGGGCGGAATTCACCCCTCCACTTT	CSASRPGRNSPLHF
TRBV12-3/TRBV12-4	-	TRBD2	TRBJ2-7	TGTGCCAGCAGTTTAGAAGCGGGAGCAACCTACGAGCAGTACTTC	CASSLEAGATYEQYF
TRBV29-1	many	-	TRBJ1-1	TGCAGCGCCTTGGACGGTGAAGCTTTCTTT	CSALDGEAFF
TRBV20-1	many	-	TRBJ1-6	TGCAGTGCCGAGGACAGCTCCTATAATTCACCCCTCCACTTT	CSAEDSSYNSPLHF
TRBV7-4	-	TRBD1	TRBJ2-5	TGTGCCAGCAGCTTCGTCGGGACAGGCGAAGAGACCCAGTACTTC	CASSFVGTGEETQYF
TRBV2	many	TRBD1	TRBJ2-7	TGTGCCAGCAGTGACGGGACAGGGGAGAACGAGCAGTACTTC	CASSDGTGENEQYF
TRBV12-3/TRBV12-4	many	-	TRBJ2-5	TGTGCCAGCAAGAGGCCTCTTGAGACCCAGTACTTC	CASKRPLETQYF
TRBV5-6	few	-	TRBJ2-5	TGTGCCAGCAGCTCTCAGAGGGGGTCAGAGACCCAGTACTTC	CASSSQRGSETQYF
TRBV10-3	-	TRBD1	TRBJ2-7	TGTGCCAGCAGTTTTACCTGGACAGGGTACCACGAGCAGTACTTC	CASSFTWTGYHEQYF
TRBV7-9	-	-	TRBJ2-5	TGTGCCAGCGGCCCCGGGCCTCAAGAGACCCAGTACTTC	CASGPGPQETQYF
TRBV9	many	TRBD1	TRBJ1-2	TGTGCCAGCAGCGTAGTGGGGACAGGTTGGAACGGCTACACCTTC	CASSVVGTGWNGYTF
TRBV7-8	many	-	TRBJ1-5	TGTGCCAGCAGCTGGGGGGGGACATACAACAATCAGCCCCAGCATTTT	CASSWGGTYNNQPQHF
TRBV7-9	many	-	TRBJ1-3	TGTGCCAGCAGCCGGGAATCTGGAAACACCATATATTTT	CASSRESGNTIYF
TRBV12-3/TRBV12-4	many	-	TRBJ1-2	TGTGCCAGCAGTTTCAACCTCAATTCTGAGGGCTACACCTTC	CASSFNLNSEGYTF
TRBV7-9	many	-	TRBJ1-6	TGTGCCAGCAGAGGAGGGTTTAATTCACCCCTCCACTTT	CASRGGFNSPLHF
TRBV20-1	-	-	TRBJ2-1	TGCAGTGCCGCAAAAAGGGATAATTACAATGAGCAGTTCTTC	CSAAKRDNYNEQFF
TRBV9	many	-	TRBJ1-3	TGTGCCAGCAGCGAAGTGGGAGGAAACACCATATATTTT	CASSEVGGNTIYF
TRBV5-4	few	TRBD2	TRBJ2-7	TGTGCCAGCAGCTCAGGGACTAGAGGGGAGCAGTACTTC	CASSSGTRGEQYF
TRBV4-2	-	TRBD1	TRBJ2-7	TGTGCCAGCAGCCCGTCAGGGGGCTTCCCTGACGAGCGGTACTTC	CASSPSGGFPDERYF
TRBV7-2	many	-	TRBJ1-5	TGTGCCAGCAGACCGGGGGGGATCGGCAATCAGCCCCAGCATTTT	CASRPGGIGNQPQHF
TRBV7-3	many	TRBD1	TRBJ1-1	TGTGCCTCGGGCCAGGGGGCGAACACTGAAGCTTTCTTT	CASGQGANTEAFF
TRBV6-5	-	TRBD1	TRBJ1-6	TGTGCCAGCAGTTCAGCCCGGACAGGGGGCAGCTATAATTCACCCCTCCACTTT	CASSSARTGGSYNSPLHF
TRBV19	-	-	TRBJ1-1	TGTGCCAGTAGAAACGGGGGATCTGGCACTGAAGCTTTCTTT	CASRNGGSGTEAFF
TRBV5-1	-	-	TRBJ1-1	TGCGCACGCACCATGAACACTGAAGCTTTCTTT	CARTMNTEAFF